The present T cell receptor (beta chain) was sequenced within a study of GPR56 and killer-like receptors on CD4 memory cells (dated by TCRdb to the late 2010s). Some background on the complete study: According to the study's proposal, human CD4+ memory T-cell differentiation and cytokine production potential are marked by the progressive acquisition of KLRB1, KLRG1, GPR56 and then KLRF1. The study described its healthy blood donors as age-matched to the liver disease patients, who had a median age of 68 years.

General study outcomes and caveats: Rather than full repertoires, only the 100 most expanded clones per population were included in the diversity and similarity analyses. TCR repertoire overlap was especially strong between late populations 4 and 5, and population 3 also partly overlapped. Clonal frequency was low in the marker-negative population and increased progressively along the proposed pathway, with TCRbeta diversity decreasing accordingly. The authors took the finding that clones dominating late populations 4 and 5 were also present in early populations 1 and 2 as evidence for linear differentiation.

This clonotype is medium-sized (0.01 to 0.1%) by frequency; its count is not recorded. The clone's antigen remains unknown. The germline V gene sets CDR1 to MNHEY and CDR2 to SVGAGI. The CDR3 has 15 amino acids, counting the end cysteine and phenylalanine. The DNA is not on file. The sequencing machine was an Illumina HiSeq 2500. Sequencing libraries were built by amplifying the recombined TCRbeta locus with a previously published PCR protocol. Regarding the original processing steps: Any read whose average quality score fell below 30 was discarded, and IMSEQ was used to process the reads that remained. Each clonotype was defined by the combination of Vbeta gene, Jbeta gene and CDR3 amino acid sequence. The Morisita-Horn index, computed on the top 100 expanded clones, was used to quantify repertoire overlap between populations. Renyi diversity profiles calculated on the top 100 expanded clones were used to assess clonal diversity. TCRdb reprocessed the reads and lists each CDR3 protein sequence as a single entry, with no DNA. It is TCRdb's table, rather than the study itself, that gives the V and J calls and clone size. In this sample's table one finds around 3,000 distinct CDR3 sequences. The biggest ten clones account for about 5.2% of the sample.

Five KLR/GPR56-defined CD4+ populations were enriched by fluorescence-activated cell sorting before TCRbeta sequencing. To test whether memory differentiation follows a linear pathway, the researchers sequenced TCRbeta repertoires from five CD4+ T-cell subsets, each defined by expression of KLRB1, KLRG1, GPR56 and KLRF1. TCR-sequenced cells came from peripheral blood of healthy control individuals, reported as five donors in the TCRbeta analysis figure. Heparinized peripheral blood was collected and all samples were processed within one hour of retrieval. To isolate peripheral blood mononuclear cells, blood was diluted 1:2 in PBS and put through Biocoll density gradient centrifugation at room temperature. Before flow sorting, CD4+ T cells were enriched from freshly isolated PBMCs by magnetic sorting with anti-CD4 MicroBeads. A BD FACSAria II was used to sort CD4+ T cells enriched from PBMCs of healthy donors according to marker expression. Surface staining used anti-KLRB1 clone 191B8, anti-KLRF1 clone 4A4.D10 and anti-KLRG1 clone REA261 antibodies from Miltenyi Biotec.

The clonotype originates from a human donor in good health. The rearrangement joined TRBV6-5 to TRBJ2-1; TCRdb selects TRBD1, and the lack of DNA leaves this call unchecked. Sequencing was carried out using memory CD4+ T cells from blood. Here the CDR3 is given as CASSLAGAIFNEQFF.